The 13 T cell receptor beta chains given below trace back to one sample, sequenced in a study of T cell changes during pregnancy in multiple sclerosis. Measured with immunoSEQ multiplex PCR; TCRdb has only the in-frame clones, and not every one. The data contain roughly 100,000 clones, 91% of them singletons. The sample was peripheral blood, taken after pregnancy. These receptors were taken from a female donor in good health, enrolled as a control in a pregnancy study.

This clone has only one observation. The chain has TRBV5-1 and TRBJ1-4, with 7 bases aligning to TRBD1. Losses at the gene ends were 6 bases for V and 5 bases for J; bases not matched to a gene: 7. The CDR3 totals 14 residues. Per germline, CDR1 SGHRS and CDR2 YFSETQ. For the CDR3, the DNA is TGCGCCAGCAAATTGGGACAGATAAATGAAAAACTGTTTTTT. Translation: CASKLGQINEKLFF. The full variable domain, with the rest looked up from reference TRBV5-1 and TRBJ1-4, is KAGVTQTPRYLIKTRGQQVTLSCSPISGHRSVSWYQQTPGQGLQFLFEYFSETQRNKGNFPGRFSGRQFSNSRSEMNVSTLELGDSALYLCASKLGQINEKLFFGSGTQLSVL.

The V call is TRBV2, the J call TRBJ2-6; TRBD1 aligns across 8 bases. The J segment lost 2 bases and the V segment lost 4 bases, leaving 1 base of the junction unmatched. The CDR3 contains 15 residues. Germline V gene data show CDR1 as SNHLY and CDR2 as FYNNEI. CDR3 residues: CASSVQGAGANVLTF. The CDR3 bases are TGTGCCAGCAGTGTACAGGGGGCTGGGGCCAACGTCCTGACTTTC.

The rearrangement uses TRBV7-9 and TRBJ2-5; 9 nucleotides line up with TRBD1. Looked up from germline, CDR1 is SEHNR and CDR2 is FQNEAQ (reference sequence). The CDR3 is 12 residues long. Trimming removed 8 bases from V and 5 bases from J; junction bases left unmatched: 3. The chain's CDR3 is CASHRGPETQYF. DNA of the CDR3: TGTGCCAGCCACAGGGGGCCGGAGACCCAGTACTTC. The full variable domain, completed using reference TRBV7-9 and TRBJ2-5, is DTGVSQNPRHKITKRGQNVTFRCDPISEHNRLYWYRQTLGQGPEFLTYFQNEAQLEKSRLLSDRFSAERPKGSFSTLEIQRTEQGDSAMYLCASHRGPETQYFGPGTRLLVL.

A single count supports this clone. The gene calls are TRBV19 and TRBJ1-2; 7 nucleotides align to TRBD1. Per germline, CDR1 LNHDA and CDR2 SQIVND (reference sequence). V lost 1 base, J lost 5 bases, and 7 bases stayed unmatched. This CDR3 contains 15 residues. The CDR3 loop is CASSIVPGGGYGYTF. DNA for the CDR3: TGTGCCAGTAGTATAGTTCCAGGGGGAGGATATGGCTACACCTTC. The whole variable domain, filled in from reference TRBV19 and TRBJ1-2, reads DGGITQSPKYLFRKEGQNVTLSCEQNLNHDAMYWYRQDPGQGLRLIYYSQIVNDFQKGDIAEGYSVSREKKESFPLTVTSAQKNPTAFYLCASSIVPGGGYGYTFGSGTRLTVV.

The rearrangement uses TRBV29-1 and TRBJ1-4; 9 bases match TRBD1. Trimming cost V 3 bases and J 8 bases; bases outside gene matches: 7. This CDR3 is built from 14 residues. Germline V gives CDR1 SQVTM, CDR2 ANQGSEA. The DNA of the CDR3 is TGCAGCGTTGATCTCGGACAGGGGAGCGAAAAACTGTTTTTT. This gives the protein CSVDLGQGSEKLFF. The variable domain in full, with the rest retrieved from reference TRBV29-1 and TRBJ1-4, is SAVISQKPSRDICQRGTSLTIQCQVDSQVTMMFWYRQQPGQSLTLIATANQGSEATYESGFVIDKFPISRPNLTFSTLTVSNMSPEDSSIYLCSVDLGQGSEKLFFGSGTQLSVL.

The CDR3 sequence: CASSLGTGREQYF. The CDR3 region has the DNA TGTGCCAGCAGCTTGGGGACAGGCCGCGAGCAGTACTTC. The chain carries TRBV7-3 and TRBJ2-7, with 8 bases lining up with TRBD1. CDR1 and CDR2 (germline): SGHTA, FQGTGA. V trimming: 3 bases; J trimming: 6 bases; junction bases outside the gene matches: 4. The CDR3 is 13 residues long.

The rearrangement links TRBV11-1 to TRBJ2-7, with D possibly being TRBD1 (5 bases). The length of the CDR3 is 14 residues. Germline CDR1 reads SGHAT; CDR2 reads FQDESV (reference sequence). The germline V and J ends were trimmed by 1 base and 6 bases, with 13 bases remaining between them. The CDR3 sequence is CASSLVQESSEQYF. In DNA, the CDR3 is TGTGCCAGCAGCTTAGTACAGGAGTCGAGCGAGCAGTACTTC.

The rearrangement links TRBV19 to TRBJ1-2, with 7 bases that match TRBD1. The CDR3 is made up of 14 amino acids. The J segment lost 0 bases and the V segment lost 5 bases, leaving 3 bases of the junction unmatched. Germline loops: CDR1 LNHDA, CDR2 SQIVND (reference sequence). Here the CDR3 reads CASSSTGANYGYTF. The CDR3 DNA reads TGTGCCAGTAGTTCAACAGGGGCTAACTATGGCTACACCTTC.

The CDR3 DNA reads as TGTGCCAGCAGCTTGGAGGGAGCGGGCTACACCTTC. Protein product: CASSLEGAGYTF. The chain couples TRBV5-5 to TRBJ1-2; D gene unclear. The V gene's germline CDR1 is SGHKS and CDR2 YYEKEE (reference sequence). The CDR3 is 12 residues long. Trimming took off 0 bases at V and 8 bases at J, with 8 bases between the two ends.

The chain combines TRBV19 with TRBJ1-2; D not certain. The V gene's germline CDR1 is LNHDA and CDR2 SQIVND (reference sequence). V shed 3 bases and J shed 0 bases, with 11 bases lying between them. The CDR3 length is 15 residues. This CDR3 reads CASSITGVANYGYTF. CDR3 coding DNA: TGTGCCAGTAGTATCACGGGTGTTGCTAACTATGGCTACACCTTC.

As to this clone: This may be a read error: a much more frequent sequence differs by one nucleotide. The V and J genes are TRBV2 and TRBJ1-1, with 8 bases matching TRBD1. Germline CDR1 and CDR2: SNHLY and FYNNEI. The V and J ends lost 5 bases and 4 bases, in that order; junction bases with no gene match: 0. The CDR3 sequence is 12 residues long. CDR3 in DNA: TGTGCCAGCAGTACAGGGGGCACTGAAGCTTTCTTT. It yields the protein CASSTGGTEAFF.

This chain links TRBV5-1 with TRBJ1-2, with D hard to call. This CDR3 comprises 15 residues. In germline, CDR1 is SGHRS, CDR2 YFSETQ. Between the trimmed V and J ends, which lost 0 bases and 4 bases, there was a span of 13 bases. CDR3 protein: CASSLAGGAGYGYTF. The CDR3 DNA sequence: TGCGCCAGCAGCTTGGCCGGAGGCGCTGGCTATGGCTACACCTTC.

The rearrangement joins TRBV11-3 to TRBJ2-7; 7 nucleotides agree with TRBD1. Per germline, CDR1 SGHNT and CDR2 YENEEA. This CDR3 comprises 14 residues. With V trimmed by 5 bases and J by 2 bases, 6 bases remained unmatched. The CDR3 is CASSNDREPYEQYF. CDR3 DNA sequence: TGTGCCAGCAGCAACGACAGGGAACCCTACGAGCAGTACTTC.